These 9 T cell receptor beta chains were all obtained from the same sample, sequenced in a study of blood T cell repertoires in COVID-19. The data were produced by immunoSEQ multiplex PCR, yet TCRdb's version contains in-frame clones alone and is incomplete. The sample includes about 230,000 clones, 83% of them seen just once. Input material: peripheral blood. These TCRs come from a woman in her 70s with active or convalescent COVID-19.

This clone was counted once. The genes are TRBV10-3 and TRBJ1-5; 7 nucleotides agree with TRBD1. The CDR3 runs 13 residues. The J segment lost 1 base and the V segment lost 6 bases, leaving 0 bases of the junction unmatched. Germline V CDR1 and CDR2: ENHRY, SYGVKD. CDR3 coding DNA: TGTGCCATCAGGGGACAGAGCAATCAGCCCCAGCATTTT. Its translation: CAIRGQSNQPQHF.

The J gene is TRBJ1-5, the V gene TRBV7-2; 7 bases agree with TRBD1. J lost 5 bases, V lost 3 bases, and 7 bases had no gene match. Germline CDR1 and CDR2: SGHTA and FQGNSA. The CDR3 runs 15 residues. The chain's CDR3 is CASSLAGTAHQPQHF. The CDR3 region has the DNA TGTGCCAGCAGCTTGGCCGGGACAGCTCATCAGCCCCAGCATTTT. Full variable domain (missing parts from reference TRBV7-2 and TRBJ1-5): GAGVSQSPSNKVTEKGKDVELRCDPISGHTALYWYRQSLGQGLEFLIYFQGNSAPDKSGLPSDRFSAERTGGSVSTLTIQRTQQEDSAVYLCASSLAGTAHQPQHFGDGTRLSIL.

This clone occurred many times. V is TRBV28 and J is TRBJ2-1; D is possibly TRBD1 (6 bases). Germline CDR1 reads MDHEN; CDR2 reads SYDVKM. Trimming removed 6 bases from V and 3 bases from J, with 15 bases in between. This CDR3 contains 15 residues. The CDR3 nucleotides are TGTGCCAGCAGACACCGGGACAACCTCTACAATGAGCAGTTCTTC. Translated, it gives CASRHRDNLYNEQFF. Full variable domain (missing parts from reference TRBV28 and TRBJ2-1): DVKVTQSSRYLVKRTGEKVFLECVQDMDHENMFWYRQDPGLGLRLIYFSYDVKMKEKGDIPEGYSVSREKKERFSLILESASTNQTSMYLCASRHRDNLYNEQFFGPGTRLTVL.

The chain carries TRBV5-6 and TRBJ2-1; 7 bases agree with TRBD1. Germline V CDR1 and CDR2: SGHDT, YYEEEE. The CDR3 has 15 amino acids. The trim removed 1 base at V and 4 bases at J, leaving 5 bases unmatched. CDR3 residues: CASSLTGQRYNEQFF. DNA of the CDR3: TGTGCCAGCAGCTTGACGGGACAGAGATACAATGAGCAGTTCTTC.

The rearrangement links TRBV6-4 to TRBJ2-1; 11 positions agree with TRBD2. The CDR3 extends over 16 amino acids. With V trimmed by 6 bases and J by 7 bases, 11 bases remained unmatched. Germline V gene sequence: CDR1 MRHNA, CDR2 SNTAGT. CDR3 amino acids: CASSLVTSGSRNEQFF. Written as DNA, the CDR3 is TGTGCCAGCAGCCTAGTTACTAGCGGGAGTAGAAATGAGCAGTTCTTC.

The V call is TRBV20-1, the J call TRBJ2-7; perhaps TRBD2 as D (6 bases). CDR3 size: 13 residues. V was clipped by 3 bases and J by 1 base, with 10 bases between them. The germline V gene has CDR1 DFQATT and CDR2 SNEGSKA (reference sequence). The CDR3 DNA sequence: TGCAGTGCTAGTTCGGAGGGATCCTACGAGCAGTACTTC. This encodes CSASSEGSYEQYF.

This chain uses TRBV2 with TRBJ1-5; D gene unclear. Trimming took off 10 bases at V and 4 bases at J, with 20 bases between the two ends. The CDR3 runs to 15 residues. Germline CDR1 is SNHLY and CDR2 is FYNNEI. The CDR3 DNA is TGTGCCACCTCCATAGACTCTTGGCCAAATCAGCCCCAGCATTTT. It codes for CATSIDSWPNQPQHF.

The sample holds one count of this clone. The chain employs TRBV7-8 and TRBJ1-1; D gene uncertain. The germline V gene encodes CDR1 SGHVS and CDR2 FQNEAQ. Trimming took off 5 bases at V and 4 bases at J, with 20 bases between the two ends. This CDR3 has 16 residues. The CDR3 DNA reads TGTGCCAGCAGCCTTCTTGAGGGCGGCATAGGCACTGAAGCTTTCTTT. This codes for CASSLLEGGIGTEAFF.

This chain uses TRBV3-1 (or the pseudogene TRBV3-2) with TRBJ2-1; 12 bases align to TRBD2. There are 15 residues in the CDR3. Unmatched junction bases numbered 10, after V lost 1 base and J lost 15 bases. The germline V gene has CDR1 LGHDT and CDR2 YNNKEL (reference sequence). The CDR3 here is CASSQVASGREQGFF. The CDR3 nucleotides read TGTGCCAGCAGCCAAGTAGCTAGCGGGAGGGAACAGGGGTTCTTC.